The entry that follows covers one T cell receptor beta chain sequence. In the original workflow: Counts of nucleated cells, estimated from reference gene primer amplification, were obtained. Assay used: immunoSEQ multiplex PCR; TCRdb lists only in-frame clones, some missing. That table gives V, J and clone size, and the DNA gave D and trimming. Altogether 130,000 to 150,000 clones are present, around nine tenths being singletons, with the ten largest covering about 2%. V gave up 5 bases and J gave up 7 bases; unmatched junction bases: 26. The CDR3 contains 19 residues. CDR1 is MNHEY, CDR2 SVGEGT, per germline. This record belongs to a study of blood T cell repertoires in COVID-19.

The source is a human donor in a cohort sampled during active COVID-19. The V call is TRBV6-2 or TRBV6-3, the J call TRBJ2-7; 7 nucleotides line up with TRBD1. Sequences were obtained from peripheral blood. Here the CDR3 DNA reads TGTGCCAGCAGTACCTTCTCGGGGCAGGGGGTCACATCTCCCTGGGAGCAGTACTTC. Protein: CASSTFSGQGVTSPWEQYF.